Below, 13 T cell receptor beta chains from the same sample are listed, as sequenced in a study of T cells in Graves' hyperthyroidism and ophthalmopathy. Authors of the study amplified TCR beta CDR3 regions from RNA transcripts. The TCR CDR3 was amplified in a first-round RT-PCR using the HTBI primer set. TCRdb re-called the multiplex PCR reads with MiXCR, one entry per CDR3 protein. The table lists some 370,000 distinct CDR3 sequences, 17% of them singletons, with around a third in the top ten. The sequenced sample consisted of blood. These receptors all stem from a young woman with Graves' hyperthyroidism that later progressed to Graves' ophthalmopathy.

This clonotype was observed at least ten times. This chain links TRBV5-1 with TRBJ1-2; the D gene is possibly TRBD1 (5 bases). The CDR3 runs to 14 residues. V was cut by 4 bases and J by 4 bases, with 14 bases left in between. Per germline, CDR1 SGHRS and CDR2 YFSETQ. The CDR3 bases are TGCGCCAGCAGCCCAACAGTCGGGACCTATGGCTACACCTTC. This gives the protein CASSPTVGTYGYTF.

The genes are TRBV2 and TRBJ2-3; 9 nucleotides agree with TRBD2. The CDR3 is made up of 13 amino acids. Germline V CDR1 and CDR2: SNHLY, FYNNEI. After removal of 4 bases from V and 6 bases from J, the junction contained 2 bases not matched to a gene. Here the CDR3 reads CASSAGLADTQYF. CDR3 coding DNA: TGTGCCAGCAGTGCCGGACTAGCGGATACGCAGTATTTT.

This chain uses TRBV5-4 with TRBJ2-3, with D uncertain. The CDR3 length is 13 residues. V shed 6 bases and J shed 2 bases, with 10 bases lying between them. CDR1 and CDR2 from the germline V gene are SGHNT and YYREEE (reference sequence). CDR3: CASTHYNTDTQYF. In DNA form, the CDR3 reads TGTGCCAGCACACATTATAACACAGATACGCAGTATTTT.

V usage is TRBV5-1 and J usage is TRBJ2-5, with D tentatively TRBD1 (6 bases). Germline lookup yields CDR1 SGHRS and CDR2 YFSETQ. This CDR3 region has 14 residues. Deletions cut 2 bases from V and 2 bases from J, with 10 bases between. For the CDR3, the DNA is TGCGCCAGCAGCTTCCGGGACACGCAAGAGACCCAGTACTTC. Translation: CASSFRDTQETQYF.

The chain is built from TRBV7-9 and TRBJ1-5, with D possibly matching TRBD1 (6 bases). Germline V gives CDR1 SEHNR, CDR2 FQNEAQ (reference sequence). Trimming left V 0 bases short and J 3 bases short, with 9 bases between. This CDR3 is built from 15 residues. Written as DNA, the CDR3 is TGTGCCAGCAGCTTAGCGGGGACAACCAATCAGCCCCAGCATTTT. It yields the protein CASSLAGTTNQPQHF.

This sequence joins TRBV2 and TRBJ2-7; weak D call: TRBD1 (6 bases). Trimming removed 8 bases at V and 7 bases at J, with 27 bases between. Germline CDR1 reads SNHLY; CDR2 reads FYNNEI. This CDR3 contains 16 residues. The CDR3, as DNA: TGTGCCAGCCTACTGAGAGGACAGAGCCTTCCTGTTGAGCAGTACTTC. Protein sequence: CASLLRGQSLPVEQYF.

This clonotype was detected only a few times. The chain carries TRBV19 and TRBJ2-1; 7 bases agree with TRBD1. The germline V gene encodes CDR1 LNHDA and CDR2 SQIVND (reference sequence). CDR3 size: 13 residues. Trimming took 4 bases from V and 6 from J; bases not matched to a gene: 3. The CDR3 region is CASSTTGVNEQFF. DNA of the CDR3: TGTGCCAGTAGTACCACAGGGGTCAATGAGCAGTTCTTC.

This clonotype was counted many times. This chain joins TRBV19 and TRBJ1-1, with D unresolved. The CDR3 length is 14 residues. Germline V lookup: CDR1 LNHDA, CDR2 SQIVND (reference sequence). The V end was cut by 3 bases, the J end by 2 bases, with 10 bases between. CDR3 nucleotide sequence: TGTGCCAGTAGTATCGGGAGAGCTAACACTGAAGCTTTCTTT. Residues: CASSIGRANTEAFF.

This clonotype showed up many times. J is TRBJ2-7 and V is TRBV3-1, with D unresolved. The CDR3 is made up of 16 amino acids. The germline V and J ends were trimmed by 0 bases and 1 base, with 13 bases remaining between them. CDR1 and CDR2 from the germline V gene are LGHDT and YNNKEL (reference sequence). The CDR3 is CASSQDYGKDSYEQYF. The DNA of the CDR3 is TGTGCCAGCAGCCAAGATTATGGTAAAGATTCCTACGAGCAGTACTTC.

On this clonotype itself: An end of the junction does not agree with germline; a read error may underlie this. V is TRBV28 and J is TRBJ1-2, with D perhaps matching TRBD1 (6 bases). From germline, CDR1 is MDHEN and CDR2 SYDVKM. The CDR3 loop spans 19 amino acids. CDR3 nucleotide sequence: TGTGCCGGCAGTTCCTCTGAACCGAAAGCGGGACAATTTGACTATGGCTACACCTTC. Translated: CAGSSSEPKAGQFDYGYTF.

The chain combines TRBV5-1 with TRBJ2-5, with 9 bases aligning to TRBD1. The CDR3 loop spans 13 amino acids. From germline, CDR1 is SGHRS and CDR2 YFSETQ. After removal of 7 bases from V and 5 bases from J, the junction contained 6 bases not matched to a gene. DNA for the CDR3: TGCGCCAGCCAAGGACAGGGGTACGAGACCCAGTACTTC. Translated, it gives CASQGQGYETQYF. The full variable domain, with the rest looked up from reference TRBV5-1 and TRBJ2-5, is KAGVTQTPRYLIKTRGQQVTLSCSPISGHRSVSWYQQTPGQGLQFLFEYFSETQRNKGNFPGRFSGRQFSNSRSEMNVSTLELGDSALYLCASQGQGYETQYFGPGTRLLVL.

This rearrangement joins TRBV20-1 to TRBJ2-7, with 8 bases identical to TRBD1. V trimming: 5 bases; J trimming: 1 base; junction bases outside the gene matches: 10. The CDR3 totals 15 residues. Germline loops: CDR1 DFQATT, CDR2 SNEGSKA (reference sequence). CDR3 coding DNA: TGCAGTGCTGAAACTCCGACAGGGGATTCCTACGAGCAGTACTTC. Its protein product is CSAETPTGDSYEQYF.

This clonotype was picked up many times. The chain employs TRBV2 and TRBJ1-2; TRBD1 agrees at 9 bases. CDR1 is SNHLY, CDR2 FYNNEI, per germline. This CDR3 has 16 amino acids. V shed 6 bases, J shed 5 bases, and the junction held 13 bases outside the gene matches. The CDR3 reads CASSPDRGSLGYGYTF. The DNA for the CDR3 is TGTGCCAGCAGCCCCGACAGGGGGTCATTAGGTTATGGCTACACCTTC.